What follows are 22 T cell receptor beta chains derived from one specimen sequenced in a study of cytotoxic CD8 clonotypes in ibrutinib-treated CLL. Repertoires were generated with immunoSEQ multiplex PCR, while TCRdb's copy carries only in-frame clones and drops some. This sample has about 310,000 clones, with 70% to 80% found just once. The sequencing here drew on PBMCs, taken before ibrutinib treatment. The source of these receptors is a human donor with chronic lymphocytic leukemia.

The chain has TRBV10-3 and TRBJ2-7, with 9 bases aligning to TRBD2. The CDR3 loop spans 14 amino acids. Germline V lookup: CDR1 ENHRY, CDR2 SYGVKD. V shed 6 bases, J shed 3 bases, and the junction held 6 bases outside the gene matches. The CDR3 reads CAIREGLAIYEQYF. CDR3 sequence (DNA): TGTGCCATCAGAGAGGGACTAGCCATCTACGAGCAGTACTTC.

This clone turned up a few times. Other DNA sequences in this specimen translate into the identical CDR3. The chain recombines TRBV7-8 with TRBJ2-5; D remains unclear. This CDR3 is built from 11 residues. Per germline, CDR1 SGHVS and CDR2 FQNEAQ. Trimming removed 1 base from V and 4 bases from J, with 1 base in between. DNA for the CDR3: TGTGCCAGCAGCTTAGTAGAGACCCAGTACTTC. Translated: CASSLVETQYF. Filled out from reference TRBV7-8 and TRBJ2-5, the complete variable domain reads GAGVSQSPRYKVAKRGQDVALRCDPISGHVSLFWYQQALGQGPEFLTYFQNEAQLDKSGLPSDRFFAERPEGSVSTLKIQRTQQEDSAVYLCASSLVETQYFGPGTRLLVL.

The CDR3 coding sequence is TGTGCCAGCAGCGTAGGAGCGGGTGATGAGCAGTTCTTC. The encoded protein is CASSVGAGDEQFF. The gene calls are TRBV9 and TRBJ2-1; a weak D match, TRBD2 (6 bases). V shed 0 bases and J shed 8 bases, with 9 bases lying between them. Germline assignment: CDR1 SGDLS and CDR2 YYNGEE. The CDR3 consists of 13 residues.

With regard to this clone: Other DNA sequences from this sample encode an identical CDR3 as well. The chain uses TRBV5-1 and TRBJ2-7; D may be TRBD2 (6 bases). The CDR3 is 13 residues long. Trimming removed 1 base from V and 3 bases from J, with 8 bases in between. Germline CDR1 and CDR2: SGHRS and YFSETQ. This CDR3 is CASSLPSVYEQYF. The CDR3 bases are TGCGCCAGCAGCTTGCCTAGCGTCTACGAGCAGTACTTC.

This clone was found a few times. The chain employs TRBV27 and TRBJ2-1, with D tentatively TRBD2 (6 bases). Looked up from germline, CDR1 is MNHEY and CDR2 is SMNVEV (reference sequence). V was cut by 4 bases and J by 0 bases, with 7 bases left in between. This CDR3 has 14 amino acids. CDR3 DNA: TGTGCCAGCAGTTGGCGGGACTCCTACAATGAGCAGTTCTTC. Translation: CASSWRDSYNEQFF.

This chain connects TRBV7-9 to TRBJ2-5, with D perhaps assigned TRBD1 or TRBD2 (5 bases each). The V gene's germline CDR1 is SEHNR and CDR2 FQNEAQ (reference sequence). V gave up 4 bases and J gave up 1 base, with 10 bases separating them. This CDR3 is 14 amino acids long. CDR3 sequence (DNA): TGTGCCAGCAGCTCAGGGACGATCCAAGAGACCCAGTACTTC. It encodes CASSSGTIQETQYF. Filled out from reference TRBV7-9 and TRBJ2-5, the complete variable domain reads DTGVSQNPRHKITKRGQNVTFRCDPISEHNRLYWYRQTLGQGPEFLTYFQNEAQLEKSRLLSDRFSAERPKGSFSTLEIQRTEQGDSAMYLCASSSGTIQETQYFGPGTRLLVL.

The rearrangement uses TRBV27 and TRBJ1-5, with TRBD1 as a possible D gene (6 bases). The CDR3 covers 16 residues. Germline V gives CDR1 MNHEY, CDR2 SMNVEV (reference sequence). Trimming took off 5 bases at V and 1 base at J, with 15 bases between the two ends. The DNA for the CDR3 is TGTGCCAGCAGTCCCGCTAAAACAGGGAGCAATCAGCCCCAGCATTTT. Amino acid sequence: CASSPAKTGSNQPQHF.

DNA of the CDR3: TGTGCCAGCAGTTTAGGGACAGAGTACGAGCAGTACTTC. This sequence encodes CASSLGTEYEQYF. This chain links TRBV27 with TRBJ2-7; TRBD1 matches 7 bases. The trim removed 2 bases at V and 4 bases at J, leaving 2 bases unmatched. The CDR3 loop spans 13 amino acids. Germline-derived CDR1 and CDR2 are MNHEY and SMNVEV (reference sequence).

The CDR3 reads CSVPSTSGRNHEQYF. CDR3 in DNA: TGCAGCGTACCAAGTACTAGCGGGAGAAACCACGAGCAGTACTTC. J is TRBJ2-7 and V is TRBV29-1; 11 nucleotides agree with TRBD2. Per germline, CDR1 SQVTM and CDR2 ANQGSEA. Losses at the gene ends were 6 bases for V and 5 bases for J; bases not matched to a gene: 12. This CDR3 spans 15 amino acids.

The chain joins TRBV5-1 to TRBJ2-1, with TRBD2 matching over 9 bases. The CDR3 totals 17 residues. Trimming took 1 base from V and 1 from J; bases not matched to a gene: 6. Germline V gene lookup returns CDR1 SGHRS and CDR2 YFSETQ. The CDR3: CASSLPLAGRSYNEQFF. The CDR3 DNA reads TGCGCCAGCAGCTTGCCCCTAGCGGGAAGGTCCTACAATGAGCAGTTCTTC. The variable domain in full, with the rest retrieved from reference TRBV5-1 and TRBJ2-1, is KAGVTQTPRYLIKTRGQQVTLSCSPISGHRSVSWYQQTPGQGLQFLFEYFSETQRNKGNFPGRFSGRQFSNSRSEMNVSTLELGDSALYLCASSLPLAGRSYNEQFFGPGTRLTVL.

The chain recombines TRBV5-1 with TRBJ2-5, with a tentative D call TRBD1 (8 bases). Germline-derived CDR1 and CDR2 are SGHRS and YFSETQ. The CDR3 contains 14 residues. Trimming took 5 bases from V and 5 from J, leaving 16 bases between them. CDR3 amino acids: CASRIGQGGETQYF. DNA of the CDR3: TGCGCCAGCAGGATCGGACAGGGAGGGGAGACCCAGTACTTC.

The CDR3 protein is CATSRDRGSGVGYTF. The DNA of the CDR3 is TGTGCCACCAGCAGAGATCGGGGGAGTGGTGTGGGCTACACCTTC. The chain has TRBV15 and TRBJ1-2, with D perhaps matching TRBD1 (5 bases). From germline, CDR1 is LNHNV and CDR2 YYDKDF (reference sequence). This CDR3 has 15 amino acids. V shed 0 bases and J shed 8 bases, with 16 bases lying between them.

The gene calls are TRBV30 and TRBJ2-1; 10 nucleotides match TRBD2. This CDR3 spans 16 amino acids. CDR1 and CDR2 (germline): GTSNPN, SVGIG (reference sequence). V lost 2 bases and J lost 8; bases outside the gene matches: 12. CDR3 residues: CAWSSSYQREGHEQFF. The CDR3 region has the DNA TGTGCCTGGAGTAGCTCTTACCAGCGGGAGGGCCATGAGCAGTTCTTC.

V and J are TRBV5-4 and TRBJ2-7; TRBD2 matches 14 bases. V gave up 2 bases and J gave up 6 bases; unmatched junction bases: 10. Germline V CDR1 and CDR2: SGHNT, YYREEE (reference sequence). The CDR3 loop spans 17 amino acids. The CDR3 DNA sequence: TGTGCCAGCAGCTTATTGAAGAGACTAGCGGGAGGGTGCGAGCAGTACTTC. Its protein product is CASSLLKRLAGGCEQYF.

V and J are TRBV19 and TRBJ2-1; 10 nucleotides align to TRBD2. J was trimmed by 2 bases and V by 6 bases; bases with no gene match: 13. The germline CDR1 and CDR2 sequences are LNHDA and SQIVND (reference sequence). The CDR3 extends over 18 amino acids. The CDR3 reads CASRPGLASQLAYNEQFF. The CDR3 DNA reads TGTGCCAGTAGACCGGGACTAGCGAGCCAGTTAGCCTACAATGAGCAGTTCTTC.

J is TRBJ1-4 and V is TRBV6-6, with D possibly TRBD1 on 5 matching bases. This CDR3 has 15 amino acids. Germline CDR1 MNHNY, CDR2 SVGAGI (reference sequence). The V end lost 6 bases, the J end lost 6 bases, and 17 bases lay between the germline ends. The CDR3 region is CASSLAPGNDEKLFF. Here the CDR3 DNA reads TGTGCCAGCAGCCTAGCCCCAGGGAATGATGAAAAACTGTTTTTT.

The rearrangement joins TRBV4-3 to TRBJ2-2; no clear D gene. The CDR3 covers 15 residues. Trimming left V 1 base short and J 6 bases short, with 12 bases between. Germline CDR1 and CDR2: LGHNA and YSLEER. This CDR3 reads CASSQGEAFAGELFF. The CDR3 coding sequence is TGCGCCAGCAGCCAAGGGGAAGCCTTCGCCGGGGAGCTGTTTTTT.

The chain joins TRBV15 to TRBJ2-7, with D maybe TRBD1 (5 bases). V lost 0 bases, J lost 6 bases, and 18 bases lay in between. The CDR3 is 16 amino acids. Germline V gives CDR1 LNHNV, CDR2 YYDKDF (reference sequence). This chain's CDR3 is CATSREWGRVGAEQYF. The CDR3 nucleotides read TGTGCCACCAGCAGAGAATGGGGCCGGGTTGGTGCCGAGCAGTACTTC. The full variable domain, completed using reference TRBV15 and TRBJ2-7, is DAMVIQNPRYQVTQFGKPVTLSCSQTLNHNVMYWYQQKSSQAPKLLFHYYDKDFNNEADTPDNFQSRRPNTSFCFLDIRSPGLGDTAMYLCATSREWGRVGAEQYFGPGTRLTVT.

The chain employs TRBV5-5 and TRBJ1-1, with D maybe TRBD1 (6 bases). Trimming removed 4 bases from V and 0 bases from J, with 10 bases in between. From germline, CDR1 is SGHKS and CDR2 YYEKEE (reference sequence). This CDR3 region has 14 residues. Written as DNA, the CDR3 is TGTGCCAGCAGCGTTAGGGGGGTGAACACTGAAGCTTTCTTT. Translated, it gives CASSVRGVNTEAFF.

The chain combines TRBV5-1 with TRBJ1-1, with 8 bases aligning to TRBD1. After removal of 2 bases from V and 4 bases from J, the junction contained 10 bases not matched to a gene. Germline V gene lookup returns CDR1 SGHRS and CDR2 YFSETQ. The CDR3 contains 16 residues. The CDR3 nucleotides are TGCGCCAGCAGCTTTAGGACAGGGTCCCGGGGCACTGAAGCTTTCTTT. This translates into CASSFRTGSRGTEAFF.

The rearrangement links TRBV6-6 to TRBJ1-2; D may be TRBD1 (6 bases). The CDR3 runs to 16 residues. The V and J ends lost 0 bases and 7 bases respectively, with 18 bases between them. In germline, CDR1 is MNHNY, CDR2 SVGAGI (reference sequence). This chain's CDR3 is CASSYSPHGTPLGYTF. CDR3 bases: TGTGCCAGCAGTTACTCGCCCCACGGGACACCACTTGGCTACACCTTC.

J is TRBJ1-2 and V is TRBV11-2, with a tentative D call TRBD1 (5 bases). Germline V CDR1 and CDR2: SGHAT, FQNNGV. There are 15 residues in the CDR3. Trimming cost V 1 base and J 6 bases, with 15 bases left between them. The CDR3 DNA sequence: TGTGCCAGCAGCTTAGTGGGGGGGAATTGGGATGGCTACACCTTC. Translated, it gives CASSLVGGNWDGYTF.